A single sample gave rise to the 21 T cell receptor beta chains below, sequenced in a study of OX40 agonist ivuxolimab in advanced cancers. This table comes from immunoSEQ multiplex PCR, and its TCRdb copy is limited to in-frame clones, with some not included. The sample has 50,000 to 65,000 clones, about 90% seen once. The specimen comprised CD4+ or CD8+ T cells sorted from blood, sampled in a trial of the OX40 agonist ivuxolimab. The receptors derive from an adult with an advanced solid tumor such as melanoma, head and neck, liver or kidney cancer.

The rearrangement uses TRBV7-8 and TRBJ2-7; possibly TRBD1 for D (6 bases). Germline CDR1 SGHVS, CDR2 FQNEAQ. Trimming took 1 base from V and 7 from J, leaving 17 bases between them. The CDR3 consists of 15 residues. In DNA form, the CDR3 reads TGTGCCAGCAGCTTAGGCAGGGGCCCAGTTGGAGAGCAGTACTTC. Its translation: CASSLGRGPVGEQYF.

The gene calls are TRBV11-2 and TRBJ2-7; 7 bases agree with TRBD2. The trim removed 3 bases at V and 5 bases at J, leaving 10 bases unmatched. Germline V gene sequence: CDR1 SGHAT, CDR2 FQNNGV. The CDR3 length is 15 residues. This chain's CDR3 is CASSLEVSREDEQYF. The CDR3 DNA sequence: TGTGCCAGCAGCTTGGAGGTCTCCCGGGAGGACGAGCAGTACTTC.

The chain is built from TRBV11-2 and TRBJ2-7, with D possibly matching TRBD1 (5 bases). This CDR3 comprises 13 residues. Trimming left V 5 bases short and J 4 bases short, with 12 bases between. Germline V lookup: CDR1 SGHAT, CDR2 FQNNGV. In DNA, the CDR3 is TGTGCCAGCAGCCCGACCGACAGTTACGAGCAGTACTTC. This encodes CASSPTDSYEQYF. Together with reference TRBV11-2 and TRBJ2-7, the CDR3 gives the full variable domain: EAGVAQSPRYKIIEKRQSVAFWCNPISGHATLYWYQQILGQGPKLLIQFQNNGVVDDSQLPKDRFSAERLKGVDSTLKIQPAKLEDSAVYLCASSPTDSYEQYFGPGTRLTVT.

The rearrangement uses TRBV27 and TRBJ2-7; 8 bases map to TRBD1. Germline lookup yields CDR1 MNHEY and CDR2 SMNVEV (reference sequence). The CDR3 covers 16 residues. J was trimmed by 5 bases and V by 5 bases; bases with no gene match: 14. CDR3 sequence (DNA): TGTGCCAGCAGTCTCCATCCCCGGCAGGGGGCTCACGAGCAGTACTTC. Translating gives CASSLHPRQGAHEQYF.

J is TRBJ2-1 and V is TRBV2; the match to TRBD2 covers 8 bases. With 5 bases clipped from V and 8 bases from J, the junction kept 8 bases outside the gene matches. Germline assignment: CDR1 SNHLY and CDR2 FYNNEI. The CDR3 has 14 residues. CDR3 region: CASSFASGLDEQFF. CDR3 sequence (DNA): TGTGCCAGCAGTTTCGCTAGCGGGCTAGATGAGCAGTTCTTC.

The chain carries TRBV6-6 and TRBJ1-6; D is unclear. Trimming left V 1 base short and J 8 bases short, with 9 bases between. The CDR3 is 14 amino acids. The germline V gene encodes CDR1 MNHNY and CDR2 SVGAGI (reference sequence). The CDR3 protein is CASSYLERDSPLHF. The DNA for the CDR3 is TGTGCCAGCAGTTACTTGGAGCGAGATTCACCCCTCCACTTT.

V gene TRBV19 combines with J gene TRBJ1-2, with 9 positions matching TRBD1. Per the germline V gene, CDR1 is LNHDA and CDR2 is SQIVND (reference sequence). The CDR3 covers 15 residues. V lost 11 bases to trimming and J lost 5 bases; unmatched junction nucleotides: 15. DNA of the CDR3: TGTGCCGGTCGTCCGATAACAGGGGGCGGGTATGGCTACACCTTC. Amino acids: CAGRPITGGGYGYTF.

This CDR3 is CASGERYGYTF. The CDR3 region has the DNA TGTGCCAGCGGGGAACGCTATGGCTACACCTTC. This chain uses TRBV27 with TRBJ1-2; D gene uncertain. Germline V gene sequence: CDR1 MNHEY, CDR2 SMNVEV (reference sequence). The CDR3 is 11 residues long. V gave up 8 bases and J gave up 4 bases, with 8 bases separating them.

The chain carries TRBV27 and TRBJ2-6; D is unresolved. V lost 7 bases and J lost 2, with 21 bases in between. The CDR3 consists of 18 residues. Germline V lookup: CDR1 MNHEY, CDR2 SMNVEV (reference sequence). The chain's CDR3 is CASTLVAGPPTGANVLTF. The DNA of the CDR3 is TGTGCCAGCACCTTAGTAGCTGGGCCTCCTACTGGGGCCAACGTCCTGACTTTC.

This clone appeared a single time. J is TRBJ2-3 and V is TRBV7-9; D possibly uses TRBD1 or TRBD2 (5 bases each). The CDR3 is 16 amino acids. Germline CDR1 and CDR2: SEHNR and FQNEAQ (reference sequence). Trimming removed 6 bases from V and 3 bases from J, with 19 bases in between. The chain's CDR3 is CASSRPGPPVTDTQYF. The CDR3, as DNA: TGTGCCAGCAGTCGTCCGGGACCCCCGGTTACAGATACGCAGTATTTT.

The V and J genes are TRBV5-1 and TRBJ2-3; D uncertain. CDR1 and CDR2 from the germline V gene are SGHRS and YFSETQ. The CDR3 has 16 amino acids. V lost 1 base and J lost 0, with 12 bases in between. The CDR3 bases are TGCGCCAGCAGCTTGAGAATGGGGATAAGCACAGATACGCAGTATTTT. This translates into CASSLRMGISTDTQYF.

The V gene is TRBV10-3, the J gene TRBJ2-1; 12 bases map to TRBD2. CDR3 length: 14 amino acids. Trimming removed 9 bases from V and 6 bases from J; junction bases left unmatched: 6. Germline V gene data show CDR1 as ENHRY and CDR2 as SYGVKD. The CDR3 loop reads CAIRLAGAGNEQFF. The CDR3 DNA reads TGTGCCATACGACTAGCGGGAGCGGGCAATGAGCAGTTCTTC.

This clone has only a few counts. This rearrangement joins TRBV27 to TRBJ1-2; D is unresolved. Per germline, CDR1 MNHEY and CDR2 SMNVEV (reference sequence). The CDR3 is made up of 13 amino acids. V dropped 2 bases and J dropped 2 bases, with 6 bases sitting between them. The chain's CDR3 is CASSLGQNYGYTF. CDR3 nucleotide sequence: TGTGCCAGCAGTTTAGGGCAGAACTATGGCTACACCTTC.

In this sample, this clone turned up once. The chain recombines TRBV28 with TRBJ2-1; TRBD2 matches 8 bases. Trimming at V came to 1 base and at J to 4 bases, leaving 3 bases not matched to a gene. The CDR3 spans 15 residues. Germline assignment: CDR1 MDHEN and CDR2 SYDVKM. This CDR3 is CASSLFREGYNEQFF. The CDR3 bases are TGTGCCAGCAGTTTATTTCGGGAGGGATACAATGAGCAGTTCTTC.

The CDR3 loop is CASSLLSQLVPDTQYF. CDR3 bases: TGCGCCAGCAGCCTACTCTCCCAGCTAGTCCCAGATACGCAGTATTTT. V usage is TRBV5-1 and J usage is TRBJ2-3, with D hard to call. CDR1 and CDR2 (germline): SGHRS, YFSETQ. The CDR3 spans 16 residues. V was pared by 4 bases and J by 4 bases, with 19 bases between.

This rearrangement joins TRBV7-3 to TRBJ2-1; possibly TRBD2 for D (5 bases). The ends were cut back, 5 bases at V and 2 bases at J, with 19 bases in the middle. This CDR3 comprises 17 residues. CDR1 SGHTA and CDR2 FQGTGA come from the germline V gene. This chain's CDR3 is CASSPTWAGDPYNEQFF. In DNA form, the CDR3 reads TGTGCCAGCAGCCCTACGTGGGCGGGCGACCCCTACAATGAGCAGTTCTTC.

The V call is TRBV6-6, the J call TRBJ1-1; the D is unclear. The CDR3 runs to 15 residues. V lost 7 bases to trimming and J lost 4 bases, with 19 bases between them. The germline V gene encodes CDR1 MNHNY and CDR2 SVGAGI (reference sequence). CDR3 loop: CASKESNWLSTEAFF. Here the CDR3 DNA reads TGTGCCAGCAAGGAATCGAATTGGTTAAGCACTGAAGCTTTCTTT.

The chain uses TRBV13 and TRBJ2-6, with unresolved D. The germline V gene has CDR1 PRHDT and CDR2 FYEKMQ (reference sequence). The V and J ends lost 2 bases and 0 bases respectively, with 5 bases between them. The CDR3 sequence is 15 residues long. For the CDR3, the DNA is TGTGCCAGCAGCTTAATGGGCTCTGGGGCCAACGTCCTGACTTTC. Amino acid sequence: CASSLMGSGANVLTF.

DNA of the CDR3: TGCGCCAGCAGCCAAGATGGACAGGGTGGTACTGAAGCTTTCTTT. Translation gives CASSQDGQGGTEAFF. The gene calls are TRBV4-1 and TRBJ1-1, with 8 bases matching TRBD1. The CDR3 has 15 residues. CDR1 is MGHRA and CDR2 is YSYEKL in the germline V gene. The trim removed 0 bases at V and 5 bases at J, leaving 5 bases unmatched.

The V and J genes are TRBV7-8 and TRBJ1-1, with D perhaps TRBD1 (5 bases). V was pared by 5 bases and J by 5 bases, with 15 bases between. The CDR3 is made up of 14 amino acids. Germline V CDR1 and CDR2: SGHVS, FQNEAQ. The CDR3 loop is CASSPVGGGTEAFF. CDR3 DNA sequence: TGTGCCAGCAGCCCCGTGGGGGGGGGAACTGAAGCTTTCTTT.

This clone has more than one count but fewer than ten. The chain combines TRBV5-1 with TRBJ2-7, with D unresolved. The CDR3 sequence is 12 residues long. Germline V gene sequence: CDR1 SGHRS, CDR2 YFSETQ. V was shortened by 5 bases and J by 1 base, with 7 bases between the two germline ends. The CDR3 loop reads CASRHSSYEQYF. The CDR3, as DNA: TGCGCCAGCAGGCACTCTTCCTACGAGCAGTACTTC.